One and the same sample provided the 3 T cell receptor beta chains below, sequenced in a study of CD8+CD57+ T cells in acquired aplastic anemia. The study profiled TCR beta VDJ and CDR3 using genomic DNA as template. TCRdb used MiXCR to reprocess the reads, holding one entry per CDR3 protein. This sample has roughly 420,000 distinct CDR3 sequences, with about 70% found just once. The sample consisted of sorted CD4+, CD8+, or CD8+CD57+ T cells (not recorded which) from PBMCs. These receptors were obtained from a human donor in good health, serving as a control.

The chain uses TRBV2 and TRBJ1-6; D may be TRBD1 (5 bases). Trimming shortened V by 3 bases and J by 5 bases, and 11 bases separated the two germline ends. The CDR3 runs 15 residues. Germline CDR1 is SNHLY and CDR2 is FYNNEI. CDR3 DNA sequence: TGTGCCAGCAGTGAGCGCAGGGTCGATAATTCACCCCTCCACTTT. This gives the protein CASSERRVDNSPLHF.

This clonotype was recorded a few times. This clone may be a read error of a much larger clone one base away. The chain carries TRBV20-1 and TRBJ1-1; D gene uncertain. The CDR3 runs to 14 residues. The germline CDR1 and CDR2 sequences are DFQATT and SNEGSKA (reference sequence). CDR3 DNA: TGCAGTGCTACTGGACCCCGGGAGTACACTGGAGCTTTCTTT. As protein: CSATGPREYTGAFF.

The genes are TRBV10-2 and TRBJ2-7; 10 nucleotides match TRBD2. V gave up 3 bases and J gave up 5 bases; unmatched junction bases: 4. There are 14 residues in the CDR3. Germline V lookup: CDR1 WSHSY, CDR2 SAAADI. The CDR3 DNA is TGCGCCAGCAGTGACCTAGCGGGGGAACACGAGCAGTACTTC. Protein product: CASSDLAGEHEQYF.